What follows is one T cell receptor (beta chain) and its context. This sample stems from a study of cytomegalovirus exposure and HLA in healthy donors. Germline V gene data show CDR1 as SEHNR and CDR2 as FQNEAQ (reference sequence). V lost 1 base and J 4 bases, leaving 11 bases between the germline ends. The CDR3 consists of 15 residues. The primer mix had 60 Vbeta and 13 Jbeta primers. Assay used: immunoSEQ multiplex PCR; TCRdb lists only in-frame clones, some missing. The table has 130,000 or so clones, about four fifths seen once; the top ten hold about 3.4%. The sequenced sample was PBMCs. This sequence originates from a man aged 18 to 35 in good health and CMV-seropositive. The chain employs TRBV7-9 and TRBJ1-5; perhaps TRBD1 as D (6 bases). Written as DNA, the CDR3 is TGTGCCAGCAGCTTAGGGGGGACACCGAATCAGCCCCAGCATTTT. This sequence encodes CASSLGGTPNQPQHF.